These 27 T cell receptor beta chains were sequenced from one sample in a study of T cells in Graves' hyperthyroidism and ophthalmopathy. Amplified TCR beta CDR3 regions came from RNA transcripts. RT-PCR in the first round (using the HTBI primer set) targeted the TCR CDR3. TCRdb reprocessed the multiplex PCR reads with MiXCR, giving one entry per CDR3 protein. This sample yields about 720,000 distinct CDR3 sequences, of which about a sixth are seen a single time; around 7.7% belongs to the top ten. The sequenced sample consisted of blood. The origin of the receptors is a man younger than 30 with Graves' hyperthyroidism.

This clonotype was observed a handful of times. The chain is built from TRBV6-5 and TRBJ1-2, with 9 bases that match TRBD1. V was clipped by 0 bases and J by 6 bases; unmatched bases: 5. CDR1 is MNHEY and CDR2 is SVGAGI in the germline V gene. There are 15 residues in the CDR3. The CDR3 DNA reads TGTGCCAGCAGTTACTCCCCGACAGGGGGAGATGGCTACACCTTC. The encoded protein is CASSYSPTGGDGYTF.

The chain carries TRBV11-2 and TRBJ2-7, with D unresolved. Germline assignment: CDR1 SGHAT and CDR2 FQNNGV. V was shortened by 6 bases and J by 2 bases, with 23 bases between the two germline ends. The CDR3 totals 17 residues. For the CDR3, the DNA is TGTGCCAGCAGATTTTCCGTCCTGGGCTACCAAACCTACGAGCAGTACTTC. Translating gives CASRFSVLGYQTYEQYF.

The chain carries TRBV2 and TRBJ2-2; D possibly corresponds to TRBD2 (6 bases). Trimming left V 4 bases short and J 1 base short, with 10 bases between. CDR1 SNHLY and CDR2 FYNNEI come from the germline V gene. The CDR3 covers 15 residues. Here the CDR3 reads CASSVEGRNTGELFF. The CDR3 DNA sequence: TGTGCCAGCAGTGTGGAGGGGAGGAACACCGGGGAGCTGTTTTTT.

The chain carries TRBV20-1 and TRBJ2-5; 11 bases are shared with TRBD2. The ends lost 0 bases at V and 1 base at J; junction bases unmatched: 7. Germline V gene sequence: CDR1 DFQATT, CDR2 SNEGSKA (reference sequence). The CDR3 length is 17 residues. The CDR3 region has the DNA TGCAGTGCTAGAGATCCAGGGACTAGCGGTTCCCAAGAGACCCAGTACTTC. This sequence encodes CSARDPGTSGSQETQYF.

This clonotype appeared a few times. The chain uses TRBV20-1 and TRBJ2-2, with 9 nucleotides matching TRBD2. The CDR3 length is 13 residues. Trimming cost V 2 bases and J 7 bases; bases outside gene matches: 2. The germline CDR1 and CDR2 sequences are DFQATT and SNEGSKA (reference sequence). The CDR3 region has the DNA TGCAGTGCTAGAAGCGGGAGGAACGGGGAGCTGTTTTTT. Protein: CSARSGRNGELFF.

This clonotype came up many times. The chain carries TRBV25-1 and TRBJ2-7; possibly TRBD1 for D (6 bases). Germline CDR1 and CDR2: MGHDK and SYGVNS. V gave up 4 bases and J gave up 0 bases, with 19 bases separating them. The CDR3 length is 17 residues. The CDR3 sequence: CASSGGGVLSSSYEQYF. In DNA, the CDR3 is TGTGCCAGCAGTGGAGGGGGAGTACTTTCGAGCTCCTACGAGCAGTACTTC.

J is TRBJ2-1 and V is TRBV5-1, with no clear D. CDR1 is SGHRS and CDR2 is YFSETQ in the germline V gene. CDR3 size: 18 residues. Trimming removed 4 bases at V and 0 bases at J, with 20 bases between. The CDR3 loop reads CASSLEEERLRSYNEQFF. The CDR3 DNA reads as TGCGCCAGCAGCCTTGAAGAGGAGAGACTCCGCTCCTACAATGAGCAGTTCTTC.

The chain recombines TRBV29-1 with TRBJ2-3; 16 nucleotides line up with TRBD2. The V segment lost 6 bases and the J segment 11 bases; nucleotides outside the gene matches: 11. The CDR3 has 15 residues. The germline V gene has CDR1 SQVTM and CDR2 ANQGSEA. For the CDR3, the DNA is TGCAGCGTCGCGGTAGGGACTAGCGGGAGGGTTATGCAGTATTTT. Its protein is CSVAVGTSGRVMQYF.

V is TRBV6-2 or TRBV6-3 and J is TRBJ2-5; TRBD2 matches 7 bases. Germline lookup yields CDR1 MNHEY and CDR2 SVGEGT. The junction had 4 bases not matched to a gene; V was cut back by 2 bases and J by 4 bases. This CDR3 is 14 amino acids long. The CDR3 DNA follows: TGTGCCAGCAGTTACAGACGGGAGGTAGAGACCCAGTACTTC. The encoded protein is CASSYRREVETQYF.

This clonotype was observed many times. One junction end does not reproduce the germline sequence, and a read error may be involved. The genes are TRBV28 and TRBJ2-3; D call uncertain. CDR3 length: 12 amino acids. Germline CDR1 and CDR2: MDHEN and SYDVKM. CDR3 coding DNA: TGTGCCAGCAGCCTTAGCACAGATGCGCAGTATTTT. The encoded protein is CASSLSTDAQYF.

The chain has TRBV6-2 or TRBV6-3 and TRBJ2-7, with a possible D match to TRBD2 (5 bases). Germline CDR1 MNHEY, CDR2 SVGEGT. The germline V and J ends were trimmed by 3 bases and 0 bases, with 12 bases remaining between them. CDR3 length equals 15 residues. CDR3 nucleotide sequence: TGTGCCAGCAGTTATAGTCGAGGGATCTCCTACGAGCAGTACTTC. Translation gives CASSYSRGISYEQYF.

This chain joins TRBV2 and TRBJ2-7; D unclear. CDR1 is SNHLY, CDR2 FYNNEI, per germline. V was trimmed by 1 base and J by 6 bases, leaving 4 bases between them. The CDR3 length is 11 residues. The CDR3 nucleotides are TGTGCCAGCAGTGAAGAGACCGAGCAGTACTTC. It encodes CASSEETEQYF.

The V call is TRBV2, the J call TRBJ2-7; D unclear. CDR3 size: 11 residues. Germline V CDR1 and CDR2: SNHLY, FYNNEI. Trimming shortened V by 7 bases and J by 3 bases, and 7 bases separated the two germline ends. The CDR3 nucleotides are TGTGCCAGCATGCAAGACTACGAGCAGTACTTC. Protein product: CASMQDYEQYF.

The chain recombines TRBV28 with TRBJ2-7; tentatively, D is TRBD1 or TRBD2 (5 bases each). V shed 7 bases and J shed 3 bases, with 16 bases lying between them. The germline CDR1 and CDR2 sequences are MDHEN and SYDVKM. This CDR3 is built from 14 residues. CDR3 residues: CASTAWGRVYEQYF. The CDR3 DNA follows: TGTGCCAGCACCGCTTGGGGGAGAGTCTACGAGCAGTACTTC.

Comment on this clonotype: The junction shows a germline mismatch at one end, possibly a read error. This rearrangement joins TRBV20-1 to TRBJ2-7, with a possible D match to TRBD2 (6 bases). This CDR3 comprises 12 residues. Germline lookup yields CDR1 DFQATT and CDR2 SNEGSKA (reference sequence). CDR3 coding DNA: TGCAGTGCTAGCGGGAGAGGCGACGAGCAGTGCTTC. As protein: CSASGRGDEQCF.

The J gene is TRBJ1-4, the V gene TRBV13; TRBD1 might be the D (6 bases). Trimming cost V 4 bases and J 7 bases, with 19 bases left between them. Germline values: CDR1 PRHDT, CDR2 FYEKMQ (reference sequence). The CDR3 loop spans 16 amino acids. In DNA, the CDR3 is TGTGCCAGCAGCTCCGCCAGGACAGATGGCGGTGAAAAACTGTTTTTT. Amino acids: CASSSARTDGGEKLFF.

This chain joins TRBV29-1 and TRBJ2-7; perhaps TRBD2 as D (6 bases). Germline V gene sequence: CDR1 SQVTM, CDR2 ANQGSEA. The CDR3 is made up of 13 amino acids. Trimming took off 0 bases at V and 5 bases at J, with 11 bases between the two ends. Written as DNA, the CDR3 is TGCAGCGTTGAAGATGGGCTAGCGAACGAGCAGTACTTC. Its protein product is CSVEDGLANEQYF.

In its sample, this clonotype was seen a few times. The V call is TRBV5-8, the J call TRBJ2-7; D possibly corresponds to TRBD1 (6 bases). The germline V and J ends were trimmed by 4 bases and 2 bases, with 13 bases remaining between them. The CDR3 contains 14 residues. Germline CDR1 reads SGHTS; CDR2 reads YDEGEE. CDR3 sequence reads: CASSRRQVAYEQYF. The CDR3 nucleotides read TGTGCCAGCAGCCGACGACAGGTCGCCTACGAGCAGTACTTC.

The table lists this clonotype with many counts. The chain links TRBV28 to TRBJ2-1; 8 bases map to TRBD2. Trimming took 5 bases from V and 9 from J; bases not matched to a gene: 15. The CDR3 length is 16 residues. Germline CDR1 MDHEN, CDR2 SYDVKM. Here the CDR3 reads CASSPPRAGAGGEQFF. The CDR3 bases are TGTGCCAGCAGTCCCCCCCGAGCGGGAGCCGGGGGTGAGCAGTTCTTC.

The gene calls are TRBV5-1 and TRBJ2-5; weak D call: TRBD2 (5 bases). Trimming removed 4 bases from V and 0 bases from J, with 13 bases in between. The CDR3 spans 15 residues. CDR1 and CDR2 from the germline V gene are SGHRS and YFSETQ. The CDR3 is CASSPVRRYQETQYF. CDR3 nucleotides: TGCGCCAGCAGCCCGGTGCGGAGGTACCAAGAGACCCAGTACTTC.

This clonotype was seen repeatedly, ten times or more. The chain uses TRBV3-1 and TRBJ2-1; D gene ambiguous. Trimming left V 3 bases short and J 10 bases short, with 13 bases between. The CDR3 runs 13 residues. From germline, CDR1 is LGHDT and CDR2 YNNKEL (reference sequence). Written as DNA, the CDR3 is TGTGCCAGCAGCCAGGGCCCAGAAGGAGAGCAGTTCTTC. This translates into CASSQGPEGEQFF.

The chain combines TRBV25-1 with TRBJ2-1; 7 bases map to TRBD2. CDR1 is MGHDK, CDR2 SYGVNS, per germline. Trimming removed 9 bases from V and 6 bases from J; junction bases left unmatched: 8. This CDR3 comprises 13 residues. The CDR3 DNA sequence: TGTGCCAGTTCGAGCGGGATGGGCAATGAGCAGTTCTTC. Translation: CASSSGMGNEQFF.

There are a few counts of this clonotype. The V call is TRBV18, the J call TRBJ2-4; 8 positions agree with TRBD2. The CDR3 has 13 residues. Losses at the gene ends were 6 bases for V and 8 bases for J; bases not matched to a gene: 6. Germline CDR1 KGHSH, CDR2 LQKENI. The CDR3 DNA is TGTGCCAGCTCCCCGGGACTAGAGGACATTCAGTACTTC. Protein: CASSPGLEDIQYF.

This clonotype has a handful of counts. This chain uses TRBV19 with TRBJ1-1; D not certain. This CDR3 has 15 amino acids. Germline CDR1 reads LNHDA; CDR2 reads SQIVND (reference sequence). V gave up 3 bases and J gave up 3 bases, with 14 bases separating them. CDR3 bases: TGTGCCAGTAGTATCGACCCTGGGTCAGACACTGAAGCTTTCTTT. It yields the protein CASSIDPGSDTEAFF.

This clonotype came up many times. The chain uses TRBV28 and TRBJ1-1; weak D call: TRBD1 (6 bases). The germline CDR1 and CDR2 sequences are MDHEN and SYDVKM. V was pared by 6 bases and J by 0 bases, with 11 bases between. This CDR3 has 14 amino acids. In nucleotides, the CDR3 is TGTGCCAGCAGCCTTGGACAGATGAACACTGAAGCTTTCTTT. Its translation: CASSLGQMNTEAFF. Based on the CDR3 plus reference TRBV28 and TRBJ1-1, the full variable domain is DVKVTQSSRYLVKRTGEKVFLECVQDMDHENMFWYRQDPGLGLRLIYFSYDVKMKEKGDIPEGYSVSREKKERFSLILESASTNQTSMYLCASSLGQMNTEAFFGQGTRLTVV.

The chain employs TRBV29-1 and TRBJ1-2, with TRBD1 matching over 8 bases. V was pared by 6 bases and J by 7 bases, with 10 bases of the junction left unmatched. This CDR3 contains 13 residues. Germline CDR1 SQVTM, CDR2 ANQGSEA. CDR3 nucleotides: TGCAGCGTCGATCAGGGGGCGCGGCGTGGCTACACCTTC. This translates into CSVDQGARRGYTF.

This clonotype was counted many times. This CDR3 reads CASSFARNNEQFF. In DNA, the CDR3 is TGTGCCAGCAGCTTCGCCAGAAACAATGAGCAGTTCTTC. The chain has TRBV7-2 and TRBJ2-1; D unclear. The V end was cut by 3 bases, the J end by 5 bases, with 8 bases between. This CDR3 has 13 amino acids. Germline CDR1 is SGHTA and CDR2 is FQGNSA.